A single sample gave rise to the 15 T cell receptor beta chains below, sequenced in a study of T cell responses to AZD1222 COVID-19 vaccine. Generated by immunoSEQ multiplex PCR, the TCRdb table keeps only in-frame clones and is missing some. Of 100,000 to 150,000 clones listed, approximately 90% are singletons. The starting material was peripheral blood, obtained on day 0 of AZD1222 vaccination. Every receptor here comes from an adult in good health.

The CDR3 sequence is CATVTGGPRHTF. In DNA, the CDR3 is TGTGCCACGGTAACAGGGGGCCCGAGGCACACCTTC. The V call is TRBV6-5, the J call TRBJ1-2, with 9 bases identical to TRBD1. Germline CDR1 is MNHEY and CDR2 is SVGAGI. The CDR3 consists of 12 residues. Trimming removed 10 bases from V and 12 bases from J; junction bases left unmatched: 12.

This clone was picked up one time. Here the CDR3 DNA reads TGCGCCAGCAGCTTGGGCCACCAAGGGAATTCACCCCTCCACTTT. This gives the protein CASSLGHQGNSPLHF. The chain links TRBV5-1 to TRBJ1-6; D is ambiguous. V lost 0 bases and J lost 7, with 11 bases in between. Germline V gene lookup returns CDR1 SGHRS and CDR2 YFSETQ. The CDR3 loop spans 15 amino acids.

This clone was seen more than once but under ten times. This chain uses TRBV6-1 with TRBJ1-4; unclear D gene. CDR3 length: 15 amino acids. Trimming removed 3 bases at V and 7 bases at J, with 15 bases between. CDR1 and CDR2 (germline): MNHNS, SASEGT. DNA for the CDR3: TGTGCCAGCAGTGACAATACCGGGGTGTCTGAAAAACTGTTTTTT. It codes for CASSDNTGVSEKLFF.

The chain joins TRBV14 to TRBJ2-2; D might be TRBD1 (6 bases). Trimming cost V 5 bases and J 9 bases, with 13 bases left between them. The CDR3 has 13 residues. Germline CDR1 and CDR2: SGHDN and FVKESK. DNA for the CDR3: TGTGCCAGCAGCAATAACAGGGTCCGGGAGCTGTTTTTT. Its protein product is CASSNNRVRELFF.

In this sample, this clone turned up a few times. V is TRBV30 and J is TRBJ2-4, with 8 bases fitting TRBD2. J was trimmed by 1 base and V by 4 bases; bases with no gene match: 12. CDR3 length: 17 residues. Germline lookup yields CDR1 GTSNPN and CDR2 SVGIG (reference sequence). This CDR3 is CAWTLTGGPLAKNIQYF. The CDR3 coding sequence is TGTGCCTGGACTTTAACGGGGGGGCCGTTGGCCAAAAACATTCAGTACTTC. The full variable domain, rest sourced from reference TRBV30 and TRBJ2-4, is SQTIHQWPATLVQPVGSPLSLECTVEGTSNPNLYWYRQAAGRGLQLLFYSVGIGQISSEVPQNLSASRPQDRQFILSSKKLLLSDSGFYLCAWTLTGGPLAKNIQYFGAGTRLSVL.

The V gene is TRBV10-2, the J gene TRBJ2-5, with D possibly being TRBD2 (7 bases). The CDR3 is 18 residues long. Germline V gene lookup returns CDR1 WSHSY and CDR2 SAAADI. V was trimmed by 6 bases and J by 3 bases, leaving 26 bases between them. As DNA, the CDR3 is TGCGCCAGCAGCGATTCCTTCGGGGGGCCCTTCTATGAAGAGACCCAGTACTTC. Residues: CASSDSFGGPFYEETQYF.

Written as DNA, the CDR3 is TGCGCCAGCAGCCTCGGGACTGCCGCAGAGACCCAGTACTTC. This encodes CASSLGTAAETQYF. The chain uses TRBV5-1 and TRBJ2-5, with D possibly TRBD2 on 6 matching bases. The V gene's germline CDR1 is SGHRS and CDR2 YFSETQ. Trimming removed 4 bases at V and 4 bases at J, with 14 bases between. CDR3 length: 14 amino acids.

The chain joins TRBV28 to TRBJ1-4; D remains ambiguous. Trimming took 3 bases from V and 0 from J, leaving 2 bases between them. Germline lookup yields CDR1 MDHEN and CDR2 SYDVKM. The CDR3 is made up of 13 amino acids. CDR3 sequence (DNA): TGTGCCAGCAGTTTGGCAACTAATGAAAAACTGTTTTTT. It codes for CASSLATNEKLFF. Full variable domain (remainder filled in from reference TRBV28 and TRBJ1-4): DVKVTQSSRYLVKRTGEKVFLECVQDMDHENMFWYRQDPGLGLRLIYFSYDVKMKEKGDIPEGYSVSREKKERFSLILESASTNQTSMYLCASSLATNEKLFFGSGTQLSVL.

The CDR3 is CASSVRDNTEAFF. The CDR3 nucleotides read TGTGCCAGCTCAGTCAGGGATAACACTGAAGCTTTCTTT. The V gene is TRBV18, the J gene TRBJ1-1, with D maybe TRBD1 (5 bases). The CDR3 runs 13 residues. Germline V lookup: CDR1 KGHSH, CDR2 LQKENI. Trimming pared 5 bases from V and 2 bases from J, leaving 9 bases between.

This chain links TRBV5-6 with TRBJ2-1, with 9 bases identical to TRBD2. The CDR3 has 18 residues. With 0 bases clipped from V and 0 bases from J, the junction kept 7 bases outside the gene matches. Germline V CDR1 and CDR2: SGHDT, YYEEEE. The CDR3 nucleotides read TGTGCCAGCAGCTTGGCCGTCAGCGGGGGGCTCTCCTACAATGAGCAGTTCTTC. This gives the protein CASSLAVSGGLSYNEQFF.

CDR3 sequence (DNA): TGTGCCAGCAGTTCCCCAGTGGTGAACCAAGAGACCCAGTACTTC. Translated: CASSSPVVNQETQYF. The chain joins TRBV2 to TRBJ2-5; D call uncertain. The V gene's germline CDR1 is SNHLY and CDR2 FYNNEI. V lost 5 bases and J 0 bases, leaving 13 bases between the germline ends. This CDR3 has 15 amino acids.

The chain links TRBV3-1 (or the pseudogene TRBV3-2) to TRBJ2-1, with D possibly matching TRBD2 (6 bases). Germline CDR1 reads LGHDT; CDR2 reads YNNKEL (reference sequence). The length of the CDR3 is 17 residues. V lost 4 bases and J lost 0, with 16 bases in between. CDR3 in DNA: TGTGCCAGCAGCCCCCGTCTCGGCGGGATCTCCTACAATGAGCAGTTCTTC. It translates to CASSPRLGGISYNEQFF.

The chain uses TRBV11-2 and TRBJ2-7; no reliable D call. The CDR3 has 14 residues. V was cut by 4 bases and J by 9 bases, with 19 bases left in between. In germline, CDR1 is SGHAT, CDR2 FQNNGV. CDR3 nucleotide sequence: TGTGCCAGCAGCTCGTTAAAGAGCCTCTCGCCGCAGTACTTC. Its protein is CASSSLKSLSPQYF.

The chain uses TRBV2 and TRBJ2-5, with TRBD2 identical over 8 bases. Germline V gene lookup returns CDR1 SNHLY and CDR2 FYNNEI. The CDR3 totals 14 residues. The V and J ends lost 6 bases and 2 bases, in that order; junction bases with no gene match: 5. Here the CDR3 reads CASSGRAIQETQYF. CDR3 sequence (DNA): TGTGCCAGCAGCGGGAGGGCGATACAAGAGACCCAGTACTTC. The full variable domain, in which reference TRBV2 and TRBJ2-5 provide the parts outside the CDR3, is EPEVTQTPSHQVTQMGQEVILRCVPISNHLYFYWYRQILGQKVEFLVSFYNNEISEKSEIFDDQFSVERPDGSNFTLKIRSTKLEDSAMYFCASSGRAIQETQYFGPGTRLLVL.

This sequence joins TRBV6-5 and TRBJ2-7; D is unresolved. CDR3 length equals 13 residues. The V and J ends lost 4 bases and 5 bases respectively, with 12 bases between them. CDR1 and CDR2 from the germline V gene are MNHEY and SVGAGI. The CDR3 region is CASSSYRQNEQYF. The CDR3 nucleotides read TGTGCCAGCAGTTCGTACCGACAAAACGAGCAGTACTTC.